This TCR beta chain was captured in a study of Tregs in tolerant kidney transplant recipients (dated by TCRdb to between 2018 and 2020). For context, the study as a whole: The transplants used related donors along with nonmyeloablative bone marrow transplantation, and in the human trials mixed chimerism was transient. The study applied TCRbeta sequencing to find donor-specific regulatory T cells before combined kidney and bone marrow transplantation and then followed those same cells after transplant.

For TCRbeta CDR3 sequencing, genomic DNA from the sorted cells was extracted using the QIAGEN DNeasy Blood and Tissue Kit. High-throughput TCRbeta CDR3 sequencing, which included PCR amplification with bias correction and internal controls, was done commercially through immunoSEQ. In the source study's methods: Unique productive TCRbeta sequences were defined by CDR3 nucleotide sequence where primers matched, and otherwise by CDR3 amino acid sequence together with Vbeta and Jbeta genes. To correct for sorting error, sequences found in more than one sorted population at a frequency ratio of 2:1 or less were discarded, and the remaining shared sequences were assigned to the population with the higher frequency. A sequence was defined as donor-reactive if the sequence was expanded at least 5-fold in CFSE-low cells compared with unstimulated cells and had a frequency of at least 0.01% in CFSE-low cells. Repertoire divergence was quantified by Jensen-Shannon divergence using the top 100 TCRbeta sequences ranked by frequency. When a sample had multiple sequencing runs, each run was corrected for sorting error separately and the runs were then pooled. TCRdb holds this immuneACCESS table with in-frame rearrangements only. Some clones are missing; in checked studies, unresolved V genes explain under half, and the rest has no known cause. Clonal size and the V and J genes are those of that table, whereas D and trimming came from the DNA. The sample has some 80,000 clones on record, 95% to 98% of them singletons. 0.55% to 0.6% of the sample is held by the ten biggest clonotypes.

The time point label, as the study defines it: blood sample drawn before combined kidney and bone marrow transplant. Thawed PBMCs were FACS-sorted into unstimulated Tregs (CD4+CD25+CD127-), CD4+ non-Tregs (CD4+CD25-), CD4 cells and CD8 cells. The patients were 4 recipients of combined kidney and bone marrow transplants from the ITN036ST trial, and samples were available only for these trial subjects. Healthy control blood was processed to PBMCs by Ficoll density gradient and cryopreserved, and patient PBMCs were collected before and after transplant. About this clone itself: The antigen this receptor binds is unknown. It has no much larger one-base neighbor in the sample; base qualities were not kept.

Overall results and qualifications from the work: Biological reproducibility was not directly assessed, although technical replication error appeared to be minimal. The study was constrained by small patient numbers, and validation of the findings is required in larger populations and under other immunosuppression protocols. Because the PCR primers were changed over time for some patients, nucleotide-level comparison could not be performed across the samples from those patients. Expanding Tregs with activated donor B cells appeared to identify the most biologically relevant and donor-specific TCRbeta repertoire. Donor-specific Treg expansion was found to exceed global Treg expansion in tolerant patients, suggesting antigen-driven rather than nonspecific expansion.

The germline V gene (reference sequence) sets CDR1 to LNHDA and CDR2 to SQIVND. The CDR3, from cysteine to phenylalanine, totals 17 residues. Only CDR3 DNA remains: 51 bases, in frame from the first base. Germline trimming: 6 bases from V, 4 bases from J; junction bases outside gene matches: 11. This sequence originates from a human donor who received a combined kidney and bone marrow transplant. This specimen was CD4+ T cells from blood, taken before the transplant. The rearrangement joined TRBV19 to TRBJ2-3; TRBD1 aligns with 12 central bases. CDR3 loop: CASSPGGTGGFSDTQYF. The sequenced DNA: TGTGCCAGTAGCCCCGGGGGGACAGGGGGCTTTTCAGATACGCAGTATTTT.